This is a list of T cell receptor beta chains from one sample in a study of identical twins. Using its own MiXCR run on the 5' RACE reads, TCRdb lists one record per CDR3 protein. The repertoire holds about 690,000 distinct CDR3 sequences, with around 5.7% as singletons. Sequenced: naive T cells sorted from blood. The source of these receptors is a man aged 18 to 30 in good health. CDR3s include the opening cysteine and the closing phenylalanine or tryptophan. Fields, in order: clone size, V gene, J gene, D gene, CDR3 protein, CDR3 DNA. The D gene is left open where the match is weak. Clone size appears in some rows only: once, few, many, or a class for an expanded clone.

clone_size: many; v_call: TRBV3-1; j_call: TRBJ2-2; d_call: .; cdr3_aa: CASSQDPAFYQELFF; cdr3_nt: TGTGCCAGCAGCCAAGATCCTGCTTTTTATCAAGAGCTGTTTTTT
clone_size: .; v_call: TRBV28; j_call: TRBJ2-7; d_call: .; cdr3_aa: CASSLTVEGLRNEQYF; cdr3_nt: TGTGCCAGCAGTTTAACAGTAGAGGGGCTGCGGAACGAGCAGTACTTC
clone_size: few; v_call: TRBV27; j_call: TRBJ2-3; d_call: TRBD2; cdr3_aa: CASSLSWAGGHTDTQYF; cdr3_nt: TGTGCCAGCAGTTTATCTTGGGCGGGAGGCCACACAGATACGCAGTATTTT
clone_size: few; v_call: TRBV7-9; j_call: TRBJ2-1; d_call: TRBD2; cdr3_aa: CASSYPGGSSDEQFF; cdr3_nt: TGTGCCAGCAGCTACCCGGGCGGGAGTTCGGATGAGCAGTTCTTC
clone_size: few; v_call: TRBV28; j_call: TRBJ2-5; d_call: .; cdr3_aa: CASSAPGEETQYF; cdr3_nt: TGTGCCAGCAGTGCCCCCGGGGAAGAGACCCAGTACTTC
clone_size: .; v_call: TRBV10-3; j_call: TRBJ2-1; d_call: TRBD1; cdr3_aa: CAIMAGQGYNEQFF; cdr3_nt: TGTGCCATCATGGCGGGACAGGGGTACAATGAGCAGTTCTTC
clone_size: few; v_call: TRBV4-2; j_call: TRBJ2-1; d_call: TRBD2; cdr3_aa: CASSPSRTSGRSNEQFF; cdr3_nt: TGTGCCAGCAGCCCTTCCCGGACTAGCGGGAGGTCAAATGAGCAGTTCTTC
clone_size: many; v_call: TRBV10-3; j_call: TRBJ2-5; d_call: .; cdr3_aa: CASFGGLQETQYF; cdr3_nt: TGTGCGTCATTCGGGGGGCTACAAGAGACCCAGTACTTC
clone_size: many; v_call: TRBV20-1; j_call: TRBJ2-1; d_call: TRBD2; cdr3_aa: CSARAGGSDSGRANEQFF; cdr3_nt: TGCAGTGCTAGAGCCGGCGGTTCGGATAGCGGGAGGGCCAATGAGCAGTTCTTC
clone_size: few; v_call: TRBV4-1; j_call: TRBJ1-1; d_call: .; cdr3_aa: CASSDQGLETEAFF; cdr3_nt: TGCGCCAGCAGCGACCAGGGTTTGGAAACTGAAGCTTTCTTT
clone_size: many; v_call: TRBV15; j_call: TRBJ2-5; d_call: TRBD1; cdr3_aa: CATSTGGQETQYF; cdr3_nt: TGTGCCACCAGCACAGGGGGCCAAGAGACCCAGTACTTC
clone_size: few; v_call: TRBV7-2; j_call: TRBJ2-7; d_call: TRBD1; cdr3_aa: CASSRSGQKYEQYF; cdr3_nt: TGTGCCAGCAGCAGATCGGGACAGAAATACGAGCAGTACTTC
clone_size: many; v_call: TRBV24-1; j_call: TRBJ2-7; d_call: TRBD1; cdr3_aa: CATSGDRGDEQYF; cdr3_nt: TGTGCCACCAGCGGCGACAGGGGTGACGAGCAGTACTTC
clone_size: many; v_call: TRBV10-2; j_call: TRBJ1-2; d_call: TRBD1; cdr3_aa: CASSESVDRGSIVGGYTF; cdr3_nt: TGCGCCAGCAGTGAGTCCGTGGACAGGGGCTCTATTGTAGGAGGCTACACCTTC
clone_size: few; v_call: TRBV11-2; j_call: TRBJ2-1; d_call: TRBD1; cdr3_aa: CASRDRSLLQFF; cdr3_nt: TGTGCCAGCCGGGACAGGAGCCTCCTGCAGTTCTTC
clone_size: many; v_call: TRBV12-3/TRBV12-4; j_call: TRBJ2-5; d_call: TRBD2; cdr3_aa: CASSLTLAGGPEETQYF; cdr3_nt: TGTGCCAGCAGTTTAACTCTAGCGGGAGGGCCTGAGGAGACCCAGTACTTC
clone_size: few; v_call: TRBV15; j_call: TRBJ2-1; d_call: TRBD2; cdr3_aa: CATSGGGVIYNEQFF; cdr3_nt: TGTGCCACCAGCGGGGGGGGGGTGATTTACAATGAGCAGTTCTTC
clone_size: .; v_call: TRBV19; j_call: TRBJ1-2; d_call: TRBD1; cdr3_aa: CASSIRQGSYYTF; cdr3_nt: TGTGCCAGTAGTATTCGACAGGGATCATACTACACCTTC
clone_size: many; v_call: TRBV28; j_call: TRBJ1-3; d_call: .; cdr3_aa: CASSPGNSGNTIYF; cdr3_nt: TGTGCCAGCTCCCCAGGGAACTCTGGAAACACCATATATTTT
clone_size: .; v_call: TRBV4-3; j_call: TRBJ2-2; d_call: .; cdr3_aa: CASSQGRGGTGELFF; cdr3_nt: TGCGCCAGCAGCCAAGGAAGGGGGGGAACCGGGGAGCTGTTTTTT
clone_size: .; v_call: TRBV4-1; j_call: TRBJ2-3; d_call: TRBD2; cdr3_aa: CASSQVAGTRDTQYF; cdr3_nt: TGCGCCAGCAGCCAAGTCGCCGGGACTAGGGATACGCAGTATTTT
clone_size: .; v_call: TRBV6-1; j_call: TRBJ2-1; d_call: .; cdr3_aa: CASAPRTWNEQFF; cdr3_nt: TGTGCCAGCGCGCCCAGGACGTGGAATGAGCAGTTCTTC
clone_size: many; v_call: TRBV20-1; j_call: TRBJ1-5; d_call: .; cdr3_aa: CSAGWAGGGNQPQHF; cdr3_nt: TGCAGTGCTGGATGGGCGGGCGGAGGCAATCAGCCCCAGCATTTT
clone_size: few; v_call: TRBV20-1; j_call: TRBJ2-1; d_call: TRBD2; cdr3_aa: CSAGLAGGPGNEQFF; cdr3_nt: TGCAGTGCGGGACTAGCGGGAGGGCCTGGGAATGAGCAGTTCTTC
clone_size: .; v_call: TRBV28; j_call: TRBJ2-3; d_call: .; cdr3_aa: CASSDQSGTDTQYF; cdr3_nt: TGTGCCAGCTCGGACCAGTCGGGCACAGATACGCAGTATTTT